This TCR beta chain emerged from a study of shared clonotypes between healthy human individuals. For each subset, genomic DNA was distributed in equal portions over several immunoSEQ plates. How the authors handled the data: ImmunoSEQ supplied junction-only sequences lacking quality scores, so filtering was different. Profiling relied on immunoSEQ multiplex PCR, and the TCRdb table lists in-frame clones only, not all of them. That table furnishes V, J and clone size, whereas the DNA furnished D and trimming. The sample carries millions of clones, about 93% recorded once. For this clone: Its antigen is unknown.

Trimming stripped 8 bases from V and 5 bases from J, with 18 bases between. CDR3 size: 14 residues. Germline V gives CDR1 MNHEY, CDR2 SMNVEV (reference sequence). Study conclusions and caveats: Sequencing depth was expected to affect clonotype sharing among donors.

CD45RO negativity and positive selection for CCR7 defined naive CD8 cells, a population that excluded terminally differentiated effector memory CD45RA+ cells. The receptor was isolated from a young man in good health. Some clones in this sample may be carry-over from other donors' samples. Sequences were obtained from naive CD8+ T cells from PBMCs. The rearrangement links TRBV27 to TRBJ2-5; D might be TRBD2 (6 bases). CDR3 DNA sequence: TGTGCCAGCGGAATACGGGGGAAGGTGGAGACCCAGTACTTC. The encoded protein is CASGIRGKVETQYF.